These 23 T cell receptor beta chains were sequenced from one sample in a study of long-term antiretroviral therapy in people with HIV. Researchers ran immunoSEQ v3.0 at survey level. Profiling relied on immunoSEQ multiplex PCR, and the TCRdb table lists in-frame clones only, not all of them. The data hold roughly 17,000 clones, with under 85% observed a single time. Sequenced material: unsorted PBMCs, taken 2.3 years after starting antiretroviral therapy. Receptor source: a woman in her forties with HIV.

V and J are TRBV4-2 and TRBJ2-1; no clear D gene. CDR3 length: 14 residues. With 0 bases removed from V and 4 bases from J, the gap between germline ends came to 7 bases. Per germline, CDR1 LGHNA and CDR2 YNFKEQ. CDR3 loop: CASSQDRRYNEQFF. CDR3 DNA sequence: TGTGCCAGCAGCCAAGATCGAAGATACAATGAGCAGTTCTTC.

CDR3 DNA sequence: TGTGCCAGCAGTAACTCCAGGGGAGTGGAGACCCAGTACTTC. As protein: CASSNSRGVETQYF. The genes are TRBV2 and TRBJ2-5, with D maybe TRBD1 (6 bases). The V end was cut by 5 bases, the J end by 5 bases, with 15 bases between. CDR3 length: 14 residues. Germline loops: CDR1 SNHLY, CDR2 FYNNEI.

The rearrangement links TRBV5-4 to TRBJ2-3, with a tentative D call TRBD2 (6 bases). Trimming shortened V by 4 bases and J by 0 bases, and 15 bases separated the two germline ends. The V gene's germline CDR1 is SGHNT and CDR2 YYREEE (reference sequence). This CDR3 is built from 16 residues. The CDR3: CASSPRRGRSTDTQYF. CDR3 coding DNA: TGTGCCAGCAGCCCACGTCGGGGGAGGAGCACAGATACGCAGTATTTT.

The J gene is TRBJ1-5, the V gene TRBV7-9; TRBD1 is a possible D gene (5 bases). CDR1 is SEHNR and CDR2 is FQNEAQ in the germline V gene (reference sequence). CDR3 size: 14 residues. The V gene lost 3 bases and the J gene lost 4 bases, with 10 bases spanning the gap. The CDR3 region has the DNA TGTGCCAGCAGCTTTTCGGGGGGGAATCAGCCCCAGCATTTT. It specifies CASSFSGGNQPQHF.

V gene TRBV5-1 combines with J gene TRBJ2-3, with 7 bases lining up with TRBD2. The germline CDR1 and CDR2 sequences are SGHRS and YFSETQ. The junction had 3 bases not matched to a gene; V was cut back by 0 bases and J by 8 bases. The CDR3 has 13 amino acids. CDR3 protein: CASSLEPGGTQYF. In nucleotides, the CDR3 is TGCGCCAGCAGCTTGGAACCGGGAGGTACGCAGTATTTT.

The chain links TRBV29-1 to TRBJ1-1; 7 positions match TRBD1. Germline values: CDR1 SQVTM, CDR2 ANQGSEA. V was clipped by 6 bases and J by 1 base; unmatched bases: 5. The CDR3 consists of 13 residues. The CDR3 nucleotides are TGCAGCGTGATCCGGGACAGGAACACTGAAGCTTTCTTT. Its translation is CSVIRDRNTEAFF.

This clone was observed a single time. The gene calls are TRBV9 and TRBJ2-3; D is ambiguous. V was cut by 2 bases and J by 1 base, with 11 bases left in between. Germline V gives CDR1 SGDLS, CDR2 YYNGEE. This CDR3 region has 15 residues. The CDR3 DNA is TGTGCCAGCAGCGTCCCCATGTTGGGCACAGATACGCAGTATTTT. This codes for CASSVPMLGTDTQYF.

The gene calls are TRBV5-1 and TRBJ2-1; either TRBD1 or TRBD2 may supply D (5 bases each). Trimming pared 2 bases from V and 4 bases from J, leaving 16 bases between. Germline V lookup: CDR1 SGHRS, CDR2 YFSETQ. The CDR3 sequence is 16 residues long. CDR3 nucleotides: TGCGCCAGCAGCTTCCGGGGTGCAGGGTTGTACAATGAGCAGTTCTTC. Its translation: CASSFRGAGLYNEQFF.

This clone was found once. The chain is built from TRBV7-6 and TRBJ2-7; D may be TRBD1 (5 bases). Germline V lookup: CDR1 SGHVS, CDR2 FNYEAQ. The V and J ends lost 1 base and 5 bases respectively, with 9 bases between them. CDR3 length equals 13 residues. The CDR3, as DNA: TGTGCCAGCAGCTTAGAGGGGTTCCACGAGCAGTACTTC. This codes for CASSLEGFHEQYF.

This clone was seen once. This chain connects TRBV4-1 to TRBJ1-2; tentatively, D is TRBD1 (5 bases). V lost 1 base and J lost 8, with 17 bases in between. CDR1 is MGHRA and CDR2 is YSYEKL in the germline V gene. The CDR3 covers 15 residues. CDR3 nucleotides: TGCGCCAGCAGCCAAGTCCGGAGGAGGGGCGGAGGCTACACCTTC. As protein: CASSQVRRRGGGYTF.

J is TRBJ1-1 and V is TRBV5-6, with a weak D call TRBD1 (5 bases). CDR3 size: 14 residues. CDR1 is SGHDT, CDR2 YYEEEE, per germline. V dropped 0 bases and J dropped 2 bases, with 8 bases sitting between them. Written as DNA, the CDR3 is TGTGCCAGCAGCTTGGTGGGGCTCAACACTGAAGCTTTCTTT. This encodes CASSLVGLNTEAFF.

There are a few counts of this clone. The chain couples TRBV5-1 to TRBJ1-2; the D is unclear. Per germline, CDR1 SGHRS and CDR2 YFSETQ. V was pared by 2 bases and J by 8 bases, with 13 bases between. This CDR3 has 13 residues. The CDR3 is CASSFDGVMGYTF. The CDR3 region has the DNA TGCGCCAGCAGCTTCGACGGGGTTATGGGCTACACCTTC.

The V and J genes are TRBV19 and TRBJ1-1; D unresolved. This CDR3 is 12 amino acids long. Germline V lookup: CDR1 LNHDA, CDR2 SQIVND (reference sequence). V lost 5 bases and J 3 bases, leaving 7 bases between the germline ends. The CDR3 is CASSWPDTEAFF. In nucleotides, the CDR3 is TGTGCCAGTAGTTGGCCGGACACTGAAGCTTTCTTT.

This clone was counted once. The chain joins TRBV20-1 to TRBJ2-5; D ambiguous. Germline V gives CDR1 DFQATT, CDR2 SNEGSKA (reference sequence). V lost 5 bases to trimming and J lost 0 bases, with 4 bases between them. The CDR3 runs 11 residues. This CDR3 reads CSARNQETQYF. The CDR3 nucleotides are TGCAGTGCTCGGAACCAAGAGACCCAGTACTTC.

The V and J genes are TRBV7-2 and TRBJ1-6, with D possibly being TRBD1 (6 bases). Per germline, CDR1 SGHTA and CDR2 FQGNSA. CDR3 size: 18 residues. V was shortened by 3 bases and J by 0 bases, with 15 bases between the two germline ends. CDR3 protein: CASSLGAGLSSYNSPLHF. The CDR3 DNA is TGTGCCAGCAGCTTGGGGGCAGGGCTTAGCTCCTATAATTCACCCCTCCACTTT. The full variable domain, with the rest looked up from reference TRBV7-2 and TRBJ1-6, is GAGVSQSPSNKVTEKGKDVELRCDPISGHTALYWYRQSLGQGLEFLIYFQGNSAPDKSGLPSDRFSAERTGGSVSTLTIQRTQQEDSAVYLCASSLGAGLSSYNSPLHFGNGTRLTVT.

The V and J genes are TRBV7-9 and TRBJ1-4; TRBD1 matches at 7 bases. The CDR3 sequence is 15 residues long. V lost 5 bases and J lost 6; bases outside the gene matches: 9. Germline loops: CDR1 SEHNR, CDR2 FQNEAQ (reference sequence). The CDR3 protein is CASSPISQGDEKLFF. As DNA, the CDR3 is TGTGCCAGCAGCCCCATCTCGCAGGGGGATGAAAAACTGTTTTTT.

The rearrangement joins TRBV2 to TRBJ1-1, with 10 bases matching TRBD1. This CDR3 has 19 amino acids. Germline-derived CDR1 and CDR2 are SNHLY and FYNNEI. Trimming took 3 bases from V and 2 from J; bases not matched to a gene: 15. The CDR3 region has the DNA TGTGCCAGCAGTGATTCCGCTGGACAGGGGGTGGCCATAAACACTGAAGCTTTCTTT. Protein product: CASSDSAGQGVAINTEAFF.

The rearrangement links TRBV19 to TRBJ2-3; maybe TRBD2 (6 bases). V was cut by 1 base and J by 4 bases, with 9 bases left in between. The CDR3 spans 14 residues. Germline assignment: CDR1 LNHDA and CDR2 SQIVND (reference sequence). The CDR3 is CASSIGLGADTQYF. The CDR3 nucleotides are TGTGCCAGTAGTATAGGACTAGGCGCAGATACGCAGTATTTT.

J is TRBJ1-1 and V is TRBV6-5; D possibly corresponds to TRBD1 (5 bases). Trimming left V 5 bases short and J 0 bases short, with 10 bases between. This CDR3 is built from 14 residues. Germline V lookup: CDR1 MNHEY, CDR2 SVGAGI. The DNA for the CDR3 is TGTGCCAGCAGTGAGGGGTACTTGAACACTGAAGCTTTCTTT. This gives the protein CASSEGYLNTEAFF.

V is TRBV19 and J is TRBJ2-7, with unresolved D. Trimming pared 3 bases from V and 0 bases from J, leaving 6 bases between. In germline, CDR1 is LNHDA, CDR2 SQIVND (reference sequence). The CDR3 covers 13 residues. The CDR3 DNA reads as TGTGCCAGTAGTATTTGGGTCTCCTACGAGCAGTACTTC. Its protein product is CASSIWVSYEQYF.

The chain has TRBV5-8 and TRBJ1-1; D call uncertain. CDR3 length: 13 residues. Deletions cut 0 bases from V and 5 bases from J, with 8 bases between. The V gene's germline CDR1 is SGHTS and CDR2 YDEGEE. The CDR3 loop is CASSLGRVTEAFF. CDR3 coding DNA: TGTGCCAGCAGCTTGGGAAGAGTAACTGAAGCTTTCTTT.

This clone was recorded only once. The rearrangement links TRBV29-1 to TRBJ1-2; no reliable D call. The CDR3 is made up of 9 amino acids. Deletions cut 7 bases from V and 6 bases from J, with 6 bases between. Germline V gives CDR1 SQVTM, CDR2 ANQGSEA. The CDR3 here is CSADNGYTF. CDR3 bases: TGCAGCGCCGATAATGGCTACACCTTC.

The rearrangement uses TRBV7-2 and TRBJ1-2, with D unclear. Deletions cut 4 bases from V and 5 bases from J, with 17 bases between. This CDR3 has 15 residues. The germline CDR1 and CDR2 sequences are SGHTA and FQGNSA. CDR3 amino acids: CASSSSKDGLYGYTF. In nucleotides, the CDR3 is TGTGCCAGCAGCTCCTCAAAGGACGGATTATATGGCTACACCTTC.